The T cell receptor (beta chain) under discussion was sequenced for a study of identical twins. Whole-study results and caveats: Cross-sectional statistical analysis, not tracking of the same donors, underpinned the conclusions. Insertions ran lower in abundant cord blood beta clonotypes, though not in memory repertoires.

The CDR3 extends over 17 amino acids. V was pared by 5 bases and J by 0 bases, with 12 bases of the junction left unmatched. CDR1 and CDR2 (germline): SNHLY, FYNNEI. The cDNA had a unique molecular identifier and a template-switch universal primer site. TCRdb reprocessed the 5' RACE reads via MiXCR and lists one record per CDR3 protein. Of roughly 230,000 distinct CDR3 sequences in the sample, approximately 8.3% were seen once. The table lists this clonotype with a few counts. The antigen remains unidentified. This sample was shared with a second study, whose subject was yellow fever vaccine responses in identical twins.

The chain uses TRBV2 and TRBJ2-7; 8 bases map to TRBD1. Sequencing was performed on CD8+ T cells sorted from blood. This receptor was identified in a woman younger than 30 in good health. The CDR3 region is CASSHTVDRGFSYEQYF. DNA for the CDR3: TGTGCCAGCAGTCATACAGTCGACAGGGGTTTCTCCTACGAGCAGTACTTC.